This T cell receptor (beta chain) is from a study of T-cell reconstitution after alpha-beta-depleted transplantation in children. In germline, CDR1 is LGHNA, CDR2 YNFKEQ. The CDR3 length is 13 residues. Trimming removed 0 bases at V and 9 bases at J, with 6 bases between. In its sample, this clonotype was seen many times. Unique molecular identifiers were used in preparing the TCRbeta library. TCRdb reprocessed the PCR reads via MiXCR and lists one record per CDR3 protein. The sample comprises about 160,000 distinct CDR3 sequences, around 10% of which are singletons, and approximately 13% rests with the top ten.

The source material was PBMCs, sampled before TCRalphabeta/CD19-depleted stem cell transplant. The source is a boy aged 2 to 9 with acute myeloid leukemia, due to receive a stem cell transplant. The chain carries TRBV4-2 and TRBJ1-6; D remains ambiguous. CDR3 sequence reads: CASSQDLSSPLHF. As DNA, the CDR3 is TGTGCCAGCAGCCAAGATCTGTCTTCACCCCTCCACTTT.